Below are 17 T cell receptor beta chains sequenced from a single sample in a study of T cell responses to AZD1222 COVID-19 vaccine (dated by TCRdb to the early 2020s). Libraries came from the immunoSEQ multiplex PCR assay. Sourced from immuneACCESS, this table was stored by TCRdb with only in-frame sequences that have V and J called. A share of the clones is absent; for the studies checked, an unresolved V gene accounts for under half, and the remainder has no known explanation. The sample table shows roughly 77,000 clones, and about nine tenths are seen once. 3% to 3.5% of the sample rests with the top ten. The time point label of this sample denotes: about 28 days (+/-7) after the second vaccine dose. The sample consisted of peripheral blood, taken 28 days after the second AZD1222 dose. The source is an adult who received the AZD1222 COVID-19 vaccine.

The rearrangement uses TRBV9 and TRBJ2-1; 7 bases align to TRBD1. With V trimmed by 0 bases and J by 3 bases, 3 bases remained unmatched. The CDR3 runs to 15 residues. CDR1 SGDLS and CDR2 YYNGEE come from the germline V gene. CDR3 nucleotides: TGTGCCAGCAGCGTAGAGGGGGCAGACTACAATGAGCAGTTCTTC. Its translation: CASSVEGADYNEQFF.

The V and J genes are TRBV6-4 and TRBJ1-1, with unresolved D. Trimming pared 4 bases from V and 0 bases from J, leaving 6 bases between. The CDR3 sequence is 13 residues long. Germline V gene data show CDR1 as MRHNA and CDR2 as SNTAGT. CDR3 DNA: TGTGCCAGCAGTGCGCAACTGAACACTGAAGCTTTCTTT. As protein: CASSAQLNTEAFF.

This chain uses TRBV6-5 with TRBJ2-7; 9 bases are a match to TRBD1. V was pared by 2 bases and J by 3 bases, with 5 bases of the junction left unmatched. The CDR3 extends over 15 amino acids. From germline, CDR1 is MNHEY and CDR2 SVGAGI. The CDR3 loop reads CASSYGGTGSYEQYF. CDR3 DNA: TGTGCCAGCAGTTACGGGGGGACAGGGAGCTACGAGCAGTACTTC.

The CDR3 is CASSLVGRGNEAFF. The CDR3 DNA sequence: TGTGCCAGCAGCTTAGTGGGCAGGGGGAATGAAGCTTTCTTT. The chain has TRBV7-6 and TRBJ1-1, with TRBD1 identical over 7 bases. The junction had 6 bases not matched to a gene; V was cut back by 1 base and J by 7 bases. The CDR3 is 14 residues long. Germline lookup yields CDR1 SGHVS and CDR2 FNYEAQ.

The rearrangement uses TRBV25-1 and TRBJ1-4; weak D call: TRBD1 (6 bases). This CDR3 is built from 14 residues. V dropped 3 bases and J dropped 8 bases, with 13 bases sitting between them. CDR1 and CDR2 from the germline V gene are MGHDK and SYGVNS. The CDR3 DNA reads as TGTGCCAGCAGTGATTCACAGGGTAGGGAAAAACTGTTTTTT. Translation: CASSDSQGREKLFF.

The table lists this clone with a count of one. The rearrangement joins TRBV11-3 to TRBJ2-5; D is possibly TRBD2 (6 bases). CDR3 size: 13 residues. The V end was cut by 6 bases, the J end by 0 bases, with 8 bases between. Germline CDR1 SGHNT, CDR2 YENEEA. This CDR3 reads CASSLAHQETQYF. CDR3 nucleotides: TGTGCCAGCAGTCTAGCGCACCAAGAGACCCAGTACTTC. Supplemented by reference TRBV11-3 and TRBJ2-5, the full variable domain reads EAGVVQSPRYKIIEKKQPVAFWCNPISGHNTLYWYLQNLGQGPELLIRYENEEAVDDSQLPKDRFSAERLKGVDSTLKIQPAELGDSAVYLCASSLAHQETQYFGPGTRLLVL.

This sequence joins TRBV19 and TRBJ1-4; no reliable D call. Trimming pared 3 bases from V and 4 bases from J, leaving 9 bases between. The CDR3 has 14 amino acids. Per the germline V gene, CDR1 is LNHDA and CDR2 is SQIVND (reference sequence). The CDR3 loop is CASSIGDNNEKLFF. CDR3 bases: TGTGCCAGTAGTATCGGTGATAATAATGAAAAACTGTTTTTT.

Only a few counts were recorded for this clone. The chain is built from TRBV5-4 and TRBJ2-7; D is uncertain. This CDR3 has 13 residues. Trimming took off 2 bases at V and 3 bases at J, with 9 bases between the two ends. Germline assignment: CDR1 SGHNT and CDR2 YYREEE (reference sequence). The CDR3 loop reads CASSLKIDYEQYF. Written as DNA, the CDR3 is TGTGCCAGCAGCTTAAAAATAGACTACGAGCAGTACTTC.

CDR3 nucleotide sequence: TGTGCCAGCAGCTCAGGGGGTATGAACACTGAAGCTTTCTTT. Its protein is CASSSGGMNTEAFF. This chain uses TRBV7-6 with TRBJ1-1, with 7 bases that match TRBD1. The CDR3 is 14 amino acids. From germline, CDR1 is SGHVS and CDR2 FNYEAQ. Germline trimming cut 4 bases from V and 0 bases from J; bases unmatched to any gene: 2. The entire variable domain, with the rest obtained from reference TRBV7-6 and TRBJ1-1, is as follows: GAGVSQSPRYKVTKRGQDVALRCDPISGHVSLYWYRQALGQGPEFLTYFNYEAQQDKSGLPNDRFSAERPEGSISTLTIQRTEQRDSAMYRCASSSGGMNTEAFFGQGTRLTVV.

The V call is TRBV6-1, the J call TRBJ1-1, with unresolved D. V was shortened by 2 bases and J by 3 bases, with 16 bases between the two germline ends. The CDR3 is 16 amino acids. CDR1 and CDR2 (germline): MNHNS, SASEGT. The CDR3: CASSEPDIYLYTEAFF. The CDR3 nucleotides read TGTGCCAGCAGTGAACCCGACATATATTTGTACACTGAAGCTTTCTTT.

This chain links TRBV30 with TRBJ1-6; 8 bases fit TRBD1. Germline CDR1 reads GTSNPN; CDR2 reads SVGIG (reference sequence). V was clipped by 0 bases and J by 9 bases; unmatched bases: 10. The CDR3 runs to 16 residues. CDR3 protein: CAWSVQGDPTGSPLHF. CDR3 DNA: TGTGCCTGGAGTGTACAGGGGGACCCAACGGGTTCACCCCTCCACTTT.

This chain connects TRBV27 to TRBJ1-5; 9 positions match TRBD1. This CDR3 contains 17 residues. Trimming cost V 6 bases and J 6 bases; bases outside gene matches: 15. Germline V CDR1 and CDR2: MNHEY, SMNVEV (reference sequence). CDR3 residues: CASRPTTWTGVGQPQHF. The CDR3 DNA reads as TGTGCCAGCAGACCAACCACTTGGACAGGGGTTGGTCAGCCCCAGCATTTT.

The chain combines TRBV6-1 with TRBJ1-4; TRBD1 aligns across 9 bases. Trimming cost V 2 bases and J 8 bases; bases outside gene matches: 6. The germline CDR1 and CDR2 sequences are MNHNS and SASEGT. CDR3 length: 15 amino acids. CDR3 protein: CASSELDRGSEKLFF. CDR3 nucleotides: TGTGCCAGCAGTGAATTGGACAGGGGAAGCGAAAAACTGTTTTTT.

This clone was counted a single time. CDR3 protein: CASRVSPNEQFF. The CDR3 nucleotides are TGTGCCAGCCGGGTTTCCCCCAATGAGCAGTTCTTC. The V gene is TRBV28, the J gene TRBJ2-1; D is uncertain. This CDR3 has 12 amino acids. CDR1 and CDR2 (germline): MDHEN, SYDVKM. V gave up 8 bases and J gave up 6 bases, with 11 bases separating them.

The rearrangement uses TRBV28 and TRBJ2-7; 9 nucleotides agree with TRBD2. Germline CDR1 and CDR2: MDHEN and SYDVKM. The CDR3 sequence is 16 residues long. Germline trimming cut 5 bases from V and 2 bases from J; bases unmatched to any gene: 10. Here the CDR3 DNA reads TGTGCCAGCAGTCGGCCTAGCGGGGAGGGTCCCTACGAGCAGTACTTC. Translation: CASSRPSGEGPYEQYF.

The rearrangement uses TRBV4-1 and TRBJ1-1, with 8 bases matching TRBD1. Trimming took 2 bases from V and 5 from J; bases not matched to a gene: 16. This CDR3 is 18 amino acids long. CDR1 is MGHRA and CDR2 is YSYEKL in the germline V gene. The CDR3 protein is CASSQPRGAIDRGTEAFF. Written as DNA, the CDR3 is TGCGCCAGCAGCCAACCCCGTGGGGCGATCGACAGGGGTACTGAAGCTTTCTTT.

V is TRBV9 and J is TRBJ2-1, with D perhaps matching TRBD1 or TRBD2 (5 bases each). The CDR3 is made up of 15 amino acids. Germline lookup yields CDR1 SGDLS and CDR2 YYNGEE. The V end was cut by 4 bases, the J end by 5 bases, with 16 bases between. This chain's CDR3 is CASSPDVGVDNEQFF. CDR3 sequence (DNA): TGTGCCAGCAGCCCAGACGTGGGGGTCGACAATGAGCAGTTCTTC.